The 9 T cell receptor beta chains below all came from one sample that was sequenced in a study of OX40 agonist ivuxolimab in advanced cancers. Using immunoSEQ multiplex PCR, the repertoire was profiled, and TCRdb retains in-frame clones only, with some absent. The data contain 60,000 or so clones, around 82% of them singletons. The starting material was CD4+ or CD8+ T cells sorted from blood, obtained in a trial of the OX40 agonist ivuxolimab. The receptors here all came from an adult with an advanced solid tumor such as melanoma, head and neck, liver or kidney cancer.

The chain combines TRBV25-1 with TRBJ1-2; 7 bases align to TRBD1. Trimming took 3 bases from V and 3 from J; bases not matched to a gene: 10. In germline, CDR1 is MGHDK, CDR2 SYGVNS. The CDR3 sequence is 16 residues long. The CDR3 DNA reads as TGTGCCAGCAGTGATGAGGGGGCGAAGTGGCACTATGGCTACACCTTC. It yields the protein CASSDEGAKWHYGYTF.

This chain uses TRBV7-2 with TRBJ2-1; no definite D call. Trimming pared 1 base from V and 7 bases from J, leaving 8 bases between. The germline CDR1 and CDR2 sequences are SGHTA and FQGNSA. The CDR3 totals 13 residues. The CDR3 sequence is CASSLGRANEQFF. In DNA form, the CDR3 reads TGTGCCAGCAGCTTAGGAAGAGCGAATGAGCAGTTCTTC.

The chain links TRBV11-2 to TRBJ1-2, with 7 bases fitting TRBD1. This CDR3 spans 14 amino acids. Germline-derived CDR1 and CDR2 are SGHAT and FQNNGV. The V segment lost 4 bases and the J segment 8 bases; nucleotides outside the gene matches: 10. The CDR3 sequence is CASSSSGGLRGYTF. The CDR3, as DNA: TGTGCCAGCAGCTCATCAGGGGGATTGCGGGGCTACACCTTC. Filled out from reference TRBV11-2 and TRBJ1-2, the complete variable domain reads EAGVAQSPRYKIIEKRQSVAFWCNPISGHATLYWYQQILGQGPKLLIQFQNNGVVDDSQLPKDRFSAERLKGVDSTLKIQPAKLEDSAVYLCASSSSGGLRGYTFGSGTRLTVV.

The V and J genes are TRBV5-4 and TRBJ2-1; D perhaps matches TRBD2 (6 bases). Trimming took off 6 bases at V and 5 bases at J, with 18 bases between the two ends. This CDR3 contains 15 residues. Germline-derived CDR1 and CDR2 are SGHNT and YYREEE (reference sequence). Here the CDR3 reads CASTKSPERDNEQFF. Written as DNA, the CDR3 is TGTGCCAGCACCAAATCCCCCGAGCGGGACAATGAGCAGTTCTTC. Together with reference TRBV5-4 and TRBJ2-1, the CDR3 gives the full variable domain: ETGVTQSPTHLIKTRGQQVTLRCSSQSGHNTVSWYQQALGQGPQFIFQYYREEENGRGNFPPRFSGLQFPNYSSELNVNALELDDSALYLCASTKSPERDNEQFFGPGTRLTVL.

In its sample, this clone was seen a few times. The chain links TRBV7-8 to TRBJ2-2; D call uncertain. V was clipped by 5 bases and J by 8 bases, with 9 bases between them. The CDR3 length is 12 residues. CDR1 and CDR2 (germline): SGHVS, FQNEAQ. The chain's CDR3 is CASSPMRGELFF. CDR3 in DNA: TGTGCCAGCAGCCCAATGAGGGGGGAGCTGTTTTTT.

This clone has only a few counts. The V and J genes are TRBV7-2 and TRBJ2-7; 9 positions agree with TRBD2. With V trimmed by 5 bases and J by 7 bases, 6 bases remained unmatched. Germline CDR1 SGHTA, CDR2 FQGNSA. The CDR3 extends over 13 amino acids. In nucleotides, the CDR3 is TGTGCCAGCAGCCGACTAGCGGTTAATGAGCAGTACTTC. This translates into CASSRLAVNEQYF.

The CDR3 is CASSKSAQEAVDTQYF. The DNA for the CDR3 is TGTGCCAGTAGTAAGAGCGCCCAGGAAGCAGTAGATACGCAGTATTTT. The V call is TRBV19, the J call TRBJ2-3; D gene ambiguous. The V end lost 4 bases, the J end lost 5 bases, and 19 bases lay between the germline ends. The CDR3 contains 16 residues. Germline V gene data show CDR1 as LNHDA and CDR2 as SQIVND (reference sequence).

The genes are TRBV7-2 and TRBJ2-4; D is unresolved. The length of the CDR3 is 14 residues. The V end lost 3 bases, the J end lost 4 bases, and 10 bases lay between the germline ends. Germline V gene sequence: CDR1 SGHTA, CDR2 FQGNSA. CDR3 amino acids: CASSFSRGKNIQYF. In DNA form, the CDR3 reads TGTGCCAGCAGCTTTTCTCGCGGAAAAAACATTCAGTACTTC.

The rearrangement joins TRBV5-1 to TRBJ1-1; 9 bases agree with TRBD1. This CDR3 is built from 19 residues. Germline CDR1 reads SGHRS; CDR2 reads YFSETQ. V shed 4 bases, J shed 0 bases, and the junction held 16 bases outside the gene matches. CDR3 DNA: TGCGCCAGCAGCAAAGGACAGGGGCAGGGGCGCCCCATGAACACTGAAGCTTTCTTT. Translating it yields CASSKGQGQGRPMNTEAFF.